The following is a TCR beta chain sequence with its context. Antigen: not known. The data were produced by immunoSEQ multiplex PCR, yet TCRdb's version contains in-frame clones alone and is incomplete. Found here are tens of thousands of clones, 90% of them singletons; the top ten hold more than 4%. The sample is drawn from a study of T cell responses to AZD1222 COVID-19 vaccine. Per the germline V gene, CDR1 is LNHNV and CDR2 is YYDKDF (reference sequence). Deletions cut 0 bases from V and 1 base from J, with 9 bases between. The CDR3 loop spans 15 amino acids. Broader study findings: Researchers took repertoire samples only after the peak T cell response had come.

V is TRBV15 and J is TRBJ1-2; D is perhaps TRBD1 (6 bases). Source: peripheral blood, taken on day 0 of AZD1222 vaccination. The sequence was collected from an adult in good health. CDR3 sequence: CATSRDVGGNYGYTF. The CDR3 DNA reads TGTGCCACCAGCAGAGATGTAGGGGGTAACTATGGCTACACCTTC.